This TCR beta chain derives from a study of blood T cell repertoires in COVID-19. Per germline, CDR1 SNHLY and CDR2 FYNNEI. V shed 10 bases, J shed 3 bases, and the junction held 8 bases outside the gene matches. This CDR3 has 13 residues. Repertoires were generated with immunoSEQ multiplex PCR, while TCRdb's copy carries only in-frame clones and drops some. The sample has under 450,000 clones, around nine tenths seen once. This chain links TRBV2 with TRBJ1-1; TRBD1 agrees at 7 bases. Sequenced sample: peripheral blood. The TCR comes from a woman aged 35 to 49 with COVID-19, enrolled during active disease. The CDR3 loop is CAISTGMDTEAFF. In DNA form, the CDR3 reads TGTGCCATCTCGACAGGGATGGACACTGAAGCTTTCTTT.